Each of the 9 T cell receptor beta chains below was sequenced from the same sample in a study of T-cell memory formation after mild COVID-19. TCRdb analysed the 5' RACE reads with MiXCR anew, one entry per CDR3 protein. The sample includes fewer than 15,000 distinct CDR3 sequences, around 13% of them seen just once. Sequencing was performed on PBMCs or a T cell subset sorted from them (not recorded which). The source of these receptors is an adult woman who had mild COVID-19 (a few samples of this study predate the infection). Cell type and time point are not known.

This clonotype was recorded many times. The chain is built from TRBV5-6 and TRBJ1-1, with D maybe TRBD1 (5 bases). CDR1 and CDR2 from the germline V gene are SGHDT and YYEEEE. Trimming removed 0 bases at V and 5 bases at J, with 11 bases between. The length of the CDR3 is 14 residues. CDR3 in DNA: TGTGCCAGCAGCTTGGTTGGGGGTGGAACTGAAGCTTTCTTT. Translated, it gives CASSLVGGGTEAFF.

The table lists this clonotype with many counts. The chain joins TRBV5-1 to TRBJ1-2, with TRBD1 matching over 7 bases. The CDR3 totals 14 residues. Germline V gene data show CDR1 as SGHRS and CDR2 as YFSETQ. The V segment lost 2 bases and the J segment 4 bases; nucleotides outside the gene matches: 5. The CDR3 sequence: CASSLPGQTYGYTF. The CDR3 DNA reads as TGCGCCAGCAGCTTACCGGGACAGACCTATGGCTACACCTTC.

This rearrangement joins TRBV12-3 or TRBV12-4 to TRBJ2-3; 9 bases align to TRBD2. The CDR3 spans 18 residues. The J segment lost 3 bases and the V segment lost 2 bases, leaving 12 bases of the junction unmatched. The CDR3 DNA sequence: TGTGCCAGCAGTTTATCTGGCGGGGGGGCCGGTGGAACAGATACGCAGTATTTT. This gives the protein CASSLSGGGAGGTDTQYF.

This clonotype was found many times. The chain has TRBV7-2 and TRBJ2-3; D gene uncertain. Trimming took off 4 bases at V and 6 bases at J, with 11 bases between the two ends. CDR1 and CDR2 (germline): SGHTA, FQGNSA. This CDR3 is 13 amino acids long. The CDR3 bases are TGTGCCAGCAGCTCTAGGGCGGTGGATACGCAGTATTTT. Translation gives CASSSRAVDTQYF.

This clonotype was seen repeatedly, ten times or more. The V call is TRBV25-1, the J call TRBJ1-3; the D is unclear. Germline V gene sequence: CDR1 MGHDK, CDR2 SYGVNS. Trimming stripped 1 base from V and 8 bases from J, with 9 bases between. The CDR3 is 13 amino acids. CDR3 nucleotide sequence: TGTGCCAGCAGTGAATCGGCCGGAGACACCATATATTTT. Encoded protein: CASSESAGDTIYF.

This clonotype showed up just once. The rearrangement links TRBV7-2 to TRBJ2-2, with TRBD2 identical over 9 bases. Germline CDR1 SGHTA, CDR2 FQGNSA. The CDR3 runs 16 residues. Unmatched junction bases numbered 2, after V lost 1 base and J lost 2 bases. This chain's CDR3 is CASSLGAGGNTGELFF. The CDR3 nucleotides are TGTGCCAGCAGCTTAGGAGCGGGGGGTAACACCGGGGAGCTGTTTTTT.

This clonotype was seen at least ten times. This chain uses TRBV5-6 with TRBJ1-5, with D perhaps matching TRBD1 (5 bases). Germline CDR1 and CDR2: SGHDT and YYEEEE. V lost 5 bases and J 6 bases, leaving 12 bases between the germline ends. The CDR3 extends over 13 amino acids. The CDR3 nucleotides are TGTGCCAGCAGTCAGGGTACGGGTCAGCCCCAGCATTTT. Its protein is CASSQGTGQPQHF.

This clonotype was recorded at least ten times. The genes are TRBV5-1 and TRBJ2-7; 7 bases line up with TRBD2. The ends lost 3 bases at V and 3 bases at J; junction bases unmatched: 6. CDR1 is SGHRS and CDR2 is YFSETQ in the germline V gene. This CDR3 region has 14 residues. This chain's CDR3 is CASSSDRGGYEQYF. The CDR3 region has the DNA TGCGCCAGCAGCTCGGACCGCGGGGGCTACGAGCAGTACTTC.

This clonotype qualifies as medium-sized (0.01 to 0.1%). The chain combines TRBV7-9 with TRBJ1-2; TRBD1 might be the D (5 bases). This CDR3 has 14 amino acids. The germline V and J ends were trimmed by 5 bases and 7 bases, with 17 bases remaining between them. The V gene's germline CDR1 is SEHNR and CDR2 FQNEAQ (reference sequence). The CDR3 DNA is TGTGCCAGCAGCCCCTCTGGGGGAGTGGGTGGCTACACCTTC. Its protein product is CASSPSGGVGGYTF.